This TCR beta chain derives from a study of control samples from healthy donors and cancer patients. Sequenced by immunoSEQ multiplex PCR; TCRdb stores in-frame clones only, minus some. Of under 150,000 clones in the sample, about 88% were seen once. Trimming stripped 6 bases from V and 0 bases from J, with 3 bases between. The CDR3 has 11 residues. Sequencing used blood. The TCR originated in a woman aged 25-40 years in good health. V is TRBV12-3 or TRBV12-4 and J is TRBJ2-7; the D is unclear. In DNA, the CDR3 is TGTGCCAGCAGCTACTCCTACGAGCAGTACTTC. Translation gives CASSYSYEQYF.